This is a list of T cell receptor beta chains from one sample in a study of T cells in Graves' hyperthyroidism and ophthalmopathy. TCRdb reprocessed the multiplex PCR reads with MiXCR, giving one entry per CDR3 protein. Of around 440,000 distinct CDR3 sequences listed, approximately 14% are singletons. Sequences were obtained from blood. The receptors stem from a young woman with Graves' hyperthyroidism. Each CDR3 is given with its conserved first and last residue. The D gene is left open where the match is weak. Size is stated for part of the rows, as once, few or many counts, or as a class when the clone is expanded.

clone_size: many
v_call: TRBV7-3
j_call: TRBJ2-2
d_call: .
cdr3_nt: TGTGCCAGCAGCTTAACTAGCGGAACGAACACCGGGGAGCTGTTTTTT
cdr3_aa: CASSLTSGTNTGELFF

clone_size: few
v_call: TRBV6-5
j_call: TRBJ2-7
d_call: .
cdr3_nt: TGTGCCAGCAGTTACAGGGGCTGGGCCTACGAGCAGTACTTC
cdr3_aa: CASSYRGWAYEQYF

clone_size: .
v_call: TRBV7-2
j_call: TRBJ2-5
d_call: .
cdr3_nt: TGTGCCAGCAGCTTAGCAGGGCTAGCGAAAGAGACCCAGTACTTC
cdr3_aa: CASSLAGLAKETQYF

clone_size: many
v_call: TRBV7-9
j_call: TRBJ2-2
d_call: .
cdr3_nt: TGTGCCAGCAGCTTAGTTGGTCGGGCCGGGGAGCTGTTTTTT
cdr3_aa: CASSLVGRAGELFF

clone_size: many
v_call: TRBV12-3/TRBV12-4
j_call: TRBJ1-2
d_call: .
cdr3_nt: TGTGCCAGCAGTCGCAGGGGACCGGGCTATGGCTACACCTTC
cdr3_aa: CASSRRGPGYGYTF

clone_size: many
v_call: TRBV3-1
j_call: TRBJ2-5
d_call: .
cdr3_nt: TGTGCCAGCAGCCACACGAGGGACCCGAACCAAGAGACCCAGTACTTC
cdr3_aa: CASSHTRDPNQETQYF

clone_size: .
v_call: TRBV10-3
j_call: TRBJ1-3
d_call: .
cdr3_nt: TGTGCCATCAGTCGGGACGGACCATCTGGAAACACCATATATTTT
cdr3_aa: CAISRDGPSGNTIYF

clone_size: .
v_call: TRBV6-1
j_call: TRBJ1-2
d_call: TRBD1
cdr3_nt: TGTGCCAGCAGAGCCTCCGGACAGGGGGCGGATGGCTACACCTTC
cdr3_aa: CASRASGQGADGYTF

clone_size: .
v_call: TRBV7-2
j_call: TRBJ2-2
d_call: .
cdr3_nt: TGTGCCAGCAGCCCAGCTCGGGGGGCTGCGAACACCGGGGAGCTGTTTTTT
cdr3_aa: CASSPARGAANTGELFF

clone_size: .
v_call: TRBV19
j_call: TRBJ2-7
d_call: .
cdr3_nt: TGTGCCAGTAGTCCCCCGGGACGGATTCCCTACGAGCAGTACTTC
cdr3_aa: CASSPPGRIPYEQYF

clone_size: .
v_call: TRBV20-1
j_call: TRBJ2-3
d_call: TRBD2
cdr3_nt: TGCAGTGCTAGAGATTGGGGACTAGCGGGGGATACGCAGTATTTT
cdr3_aa: CSARDWGLAGDTQYF

clone_size: many
v_call: TRBV9
j_call: TRBJ2-7
d_call: TRBD1
cdr3_nt: TGTGCCAGCAGCGAGGGGGCAGGGCTCTCCTACGAGCAGTACTTC
cdr3_aa: CASSEGAGLSYEQYF

clone_size: many
v_call: TRBV12-5
j_call: TRBJ1-5
d_call: .
cdr3_nt: TGTGCTAGTGGTTTGTCCCGGCCCCAGCATTTT
cdr3_aa: CASGLSRPQHF

clone_size: many
v_call: TRBV10-2
j_call: TRBJ2-5
d_call: .
cdr3_nt: TGCGCCAGCAGTGAATACGGCCCCCCCACCGAGACCCAGTACTTC
cdr3_aa: CASSEYGPPTETQYF

clone_size: many
v_call: TRBV5-8
j_call: TRBJ1-5
d_call: .
cdr3_nt: TGTGCCAGCAGCTTGCGGGAACGTTTTCAGCCCCAGCATTTT
cdr3_aa: CASSLRERFQPQHF

clone_size: many
v_call: TRBV20-1
j_call: TRBJ2-7
d_call: TRBD1
cdr3_nt: TGCAGTGCTGAAGCCGGGACAGGGGGCATGTACGAGCAGTACTTC
cdr3_aa: CSAEAGTGGMYEQYF

clone_size: many
v_call: TRBV28
j_call: TRBJ1-2
d_call: .
cdr3_nt: TGTGCCAGCAGTTTACGGGGTCGAGGCTACACCTTC
cdr3_aa: CASSLRGRGYTF

clone_size: many
v_call: TRBV27
j_call: TRBJ1-2
d_call: .
cdr3_nt: TGTGCCAGCAGTCCGGACAAGGGGCGAGCTAACTATGGCTACACCTTC
cdr3_aa: CASSPDKGRANYGYTF

clone_size: .
v_call: TRBV4-1
j_call: TRBJ2-3
d_call: .
cdr3_nt: TGCGCCAGCCTTAAGGGGCAGGCCCTCACAGATACGCAGTATTTT
cdr3_aa: CASLKGQALTDTQYF

clone_size: many
v_call: TRBV4-1
j_call: TRBJ2-1
d_call: TRBD2
cdr3_nt: TGCGCCAGCAGCCAAGAGGGGGTAGCGGGAGGGCAGTATGAGCAGTTCTTC
cdr3_aa: CASSQEGVAGGQYEQFF

clone_size: many
v_call: TRBV24-1
j_call: TRBJ2-1
d_call: .
cdr3_nt: TGTGCCACCCAGGGAAGCTCCTACAATGAGCAGTTCTTC
cdr3_aa: CATQGSSYNEQFF

clone_size: many
v_call: TRBV27
j_call: TRBJ2-3
d_call: TRBD1
cdr3_nt: TGTGCCAGCAGTTCCGGGACAGGGCGGGCAGATACGCAGTATTTT
cdr3_aa: CASSSGTGRADTQYF

clone_size: .
v_call: TRBV4-2
j_call: TRBJ2-1
d_call: .
cdr3_nt: TGTGCCAGCAGCCAAGGTCTAGGAGGCTCCTACAATGAGCAGTTCTTC
cdr3_aa: CASSQGLGGSYNEQFF

clone_size: many
v_call: TRBV19
j_call: TRBJ1-2
d_call: .
cdr3_nt: TGTGCCAGTAGTGGGGATTTCTATGGCTACACCTTC
cdr3_aa: CASSGDFYGYTF

clone_size: many
v_call: TRBV12-3/TRBV12-4
j_call: TRBJ2-7
d_call: TRBD2
cdr3_nt: TGTGCCAGCAGTCCGGGACTAGCGGGGGTCGAGCAGTACTTC
cdr3_aa: CASSPGLAGVEQYF

clone_size: many
v_call: TRBV5-1
j_call: TRBJ2-7
d_call: TRBD1
cdr3_nt: TGCGCCAGCAGCTCCGGGACAGGGTGGGGAGAGCAGTACTTC
cdr3_aa: CASSSGTGWGEQYF

clone_size: many
v_call: TRBV2
j_call: TRBJ2-5
d_call: .
cdr3_nt: TGTGCCAGCAGTGAAGCGGCTGCGGGGACCCAGTACTTC
cdr3_aa: CASSEAAAGTQYF

clone_size: many
v_call: TRBV7-2
j_call: TRBJ2-5
d_call: TRBD2
cdr3_nt: TGTGCCAGCAGCTTGATGATCCGGCGGGAGGGCCCTCGAGAGACCCAGTACTTC
cdr3_aa: CASSLMIRREGPRETQYF

clone_size: many
v_call: TRBV9
j_call: TRBJ2-3
d_call: .
cdr3_nt: TGTGCCAGCAGGCCCTCAGGGGCAGATACGCAGTATTTT
cdr3_aa: CASRPSGADTQYF

clone_size: many
v_call: TRBV27
j_call: TRBJ1-6
d_call: .
cdr3_nt: TGTGCCAGCAACTTCGGAGGTAATTCACCCCTCCACTTT
cdr3_aa: CASNFGGNSPLHF

clone_size: many
v_call: TRBV19
j_call: TRBJ2-1
d_call: TRBD2
cdr3_nt: TGTGCCAGTAGTAATAGCGGGAGTTTTCGCAATGAGCAGTTCTTC
cdr3_aa: CASSNSGSFRNEQFF

clone_size: few
v_call: TRBV20-1
j_call: TRBJ2-7
d_call: .
cdr3_nt: TGCAGTGCTAGAGATACCACTAGCTACTACGAGCAGTACTTC
cdr3_aa: CSARDTTSYYEQYF

clone_size: many
v_call: TRBV16
j_call: TRBJ1-2
d_call: .
cdr3_nt: TGTGCCAGCAGCCAATCGGGGGGCGATGGCTACACCTTC
cdr3_aa: CASSQSGGDGYTF

clone_size: many
v_call: TRBV12-3/TRBV12-4
j_call: TRBJ2-5
d_call: .
cdr3_nt: TGTGCCAGCAGTTTTCGCGGGAAAGAGACCCAGTACTTC
cdr3_aa: CASSFRGKETQYF

clone_size: many
v_call: TRBV20-1
j_call: TRBJ2-7
d_call: TRBD1
cdr3_nt: TGCAGTGCTAGAAGTAGGCGGACAGGGCCCTCCTACGAGCAGTACTTC
cdr3_aa: CSARSRRTGPSYEQYF

clone_size: .
v_call: TRBV12-5
j_call: TRBJ1-3
d_call: .
cdr3_nt: TGTGCTAGTGGTTTGGTTTCCTCAAGGTCTGGAAACACCATATATTTT
cdr3_aa: CASGLVSSRSGNTIYF

clone_size: .
v_call: TRBV25-1
j_call: TRBJ2-5
d_call: TRBD2
cdr3_nt: TGTGCCAGCAGGGTAGGACTAGCGGTCCAAGAGACCCAGTACTTC
cdr3_aa: CASRVGLAVQETQYF

clone_size: .
v_call: TRBV20-1
j_call: TRBJ2-5
d_call: TRBD2
cdr3_nt: TGCAGTGCTAAGGGGGAGCCGGGACTAGCGATAAGAGAGACCCAGTACTTC
cdr3_aa: CSAKGEPGLAIRETQYF

clone_size: many
v_call: TRBV28
j_call: TRBJ2-7
d_call: .
cdr3_nt: TGTGCCAGCAGTTTTCAATACGAGCAGTACTTC
cdr3_aa: CASSFQYEQYF

clone_size: many
v_call: TRBV20-1
j_call: TRBJ2-1
d_call: TRBD2
cdr3_nt: TGCAGTGCCCTACGGAGCGGGGCGCGGGGTGAGCAGTTCTTC
cdr3_aa: CSALRSGARGEQFF

clone_size: many
v_call: TRBV7-3
j_call: TRBJ2-3
d_call: TRBD2
cdr3_nt: TGTGCCAGCAGCTTTAGCGGGGAGGCGGGTACGCAGTATTTT
cdr3_aa: CASSFSGEAGTQYF